Below, one TCR beta chain is given with its context. The data originate from a study of blood T cell repertoires in COVID-19. Assay used: immunoSEQ multiplex PCR; TCRdb lists only in-frame clones, some missing. The sample includes 60,000 to 65,000 clones, roughly 72% of them seen just once. Sequencing used peripheral blood. The TCR sequence derives from a woman in her sixties or seventies with COVID-19, enrolled during active disease.

The CDR3 reads CASSQDEGTEAFF. The CDR3 bases are TGTGCCAGCAGCCAAGATGAGGGAACTGAAGCTTTCTTT. This chain uses TRBV3-1 (or the pseudogene TRBV3-2) with TRBJ1-1; no reliable D call. This CDR3 comprises 13 residues. The germline V gene has CDR1 LGHDT and CDR2 YNNKEL (reference sequence). Trimming cost V 0 bases and J 5 bases, with 7 bases left between them.